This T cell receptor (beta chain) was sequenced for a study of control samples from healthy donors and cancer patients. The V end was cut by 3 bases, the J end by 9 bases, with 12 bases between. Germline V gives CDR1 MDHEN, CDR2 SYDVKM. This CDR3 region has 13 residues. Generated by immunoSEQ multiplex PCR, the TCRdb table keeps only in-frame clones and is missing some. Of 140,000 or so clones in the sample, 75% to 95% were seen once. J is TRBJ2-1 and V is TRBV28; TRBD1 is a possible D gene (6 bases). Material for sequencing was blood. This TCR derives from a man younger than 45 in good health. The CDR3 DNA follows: TGTGCCAGCAGTTTTTTACAGGGAAGTGAGCAGTTCTTC. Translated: CASSFLQGSEQFF.